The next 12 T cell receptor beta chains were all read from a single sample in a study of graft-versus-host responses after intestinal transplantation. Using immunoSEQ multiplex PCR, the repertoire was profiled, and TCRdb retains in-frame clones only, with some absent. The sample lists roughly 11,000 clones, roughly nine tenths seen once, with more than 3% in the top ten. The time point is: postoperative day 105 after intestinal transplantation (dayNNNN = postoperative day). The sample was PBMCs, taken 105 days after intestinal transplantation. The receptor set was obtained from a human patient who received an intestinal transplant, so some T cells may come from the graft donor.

The CDR3 bases are TGCAGCCAAGCAATCCAGGGGAAGGACACTGAAGCTTTCTTT. It translates to CSQAIQGKDTEAFF. The chain links TRBV29-1 to TRBJ1-1; D perhaps matches TRBD1 (6 bases). Germline V gene data show CDR1 as SQVTM and CDR2 as ANQGSEA. V was pared by 8 bases and J by 3 bases, with 19 bases between. The CDR3 has 14 residues.

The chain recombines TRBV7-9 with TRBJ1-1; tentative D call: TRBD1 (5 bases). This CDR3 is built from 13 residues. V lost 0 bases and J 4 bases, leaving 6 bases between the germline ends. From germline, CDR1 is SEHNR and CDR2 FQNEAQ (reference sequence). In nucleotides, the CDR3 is TGTGCCAGCAGCTTAGCAGGGGCCACTGAAGCTTTCTTT. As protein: CASSLAGATEAFF. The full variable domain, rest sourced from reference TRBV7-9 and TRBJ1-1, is DTGVSQNPRHKITKRGQNVTFRCDPISEHNRLYWYRQTLGQGPEFLTYFQNEAQLEKSRLLSDRFSAERPKGSFSTLEIQRTEQGDSAMYLCASSLAGATEAFFGQGTRLTVV.

CDR3 sequence reads: CASSNPLAGADTQYF. Here the CDR3 DNA reads TGCGCCAGCAGCAACCCCCTAGCGGGGGCAGATACGCAGTATTTT. This chain links TRBV5-1 with TRBJ2-3, with TRBD2 matching 10 bases. CDR1 is SGHRS, CDR2 YFSETQ, per germline. The CDR3 is 15 residues long. After removal of 4 bases from V and 4 bases from J, the junction contained 6 bases not matched to a gene.

CDR3 loop: CASRPSGATNEKLFF. CDR3 nucleotide sequence: TGTGCCAGCAGGCCTTCGGGAGCAACTAATGAAAAACTGTTTTTT. V usage is TRBV6-5 and J usage is TRBJ1-4, with D hard to call. The ends were cut back, 6 bases at V and 0 bases at J, with 11 bases in the middle. The CDR3 has 15 residues. Germline lookup yields CDR1 MNHEY and CDR2 SVGAGI.

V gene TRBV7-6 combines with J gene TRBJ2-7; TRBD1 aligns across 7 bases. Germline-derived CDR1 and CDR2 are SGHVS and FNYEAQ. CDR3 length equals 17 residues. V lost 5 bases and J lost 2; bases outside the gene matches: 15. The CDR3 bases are TGTGCCAGCAGCCCCGGTGGTGAGGGGGCCGTCGCCTACGAGCAGTACTTC. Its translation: CASSPGGEGAVAYEQYF.

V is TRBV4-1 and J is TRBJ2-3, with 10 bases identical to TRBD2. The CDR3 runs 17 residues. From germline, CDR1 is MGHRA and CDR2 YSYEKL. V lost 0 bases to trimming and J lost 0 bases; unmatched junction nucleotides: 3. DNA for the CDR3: TGCGCCAGCAGCCAAGACGCTAGCGGGGGAAGCACAGATACGCAGTATTTT. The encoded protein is CASSQDASGGSTDTQYF.

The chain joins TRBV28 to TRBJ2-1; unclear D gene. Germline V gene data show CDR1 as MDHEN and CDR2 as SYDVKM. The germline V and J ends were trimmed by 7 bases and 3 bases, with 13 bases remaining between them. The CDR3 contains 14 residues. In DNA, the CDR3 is TGTGCCAGCACCCCTTTCGGTAGCTACAATGAGCAGTTCTTC. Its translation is CASTPFGSYNEQFF.

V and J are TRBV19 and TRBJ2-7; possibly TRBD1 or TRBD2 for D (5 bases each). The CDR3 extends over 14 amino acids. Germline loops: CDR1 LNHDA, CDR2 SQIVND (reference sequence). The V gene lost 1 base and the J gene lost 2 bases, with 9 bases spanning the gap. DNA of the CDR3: TGTGCCAGTAGTATAGGGGGACCAACCTACGAGCAGTACTTC. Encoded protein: CASSIGGPTYEQYF.

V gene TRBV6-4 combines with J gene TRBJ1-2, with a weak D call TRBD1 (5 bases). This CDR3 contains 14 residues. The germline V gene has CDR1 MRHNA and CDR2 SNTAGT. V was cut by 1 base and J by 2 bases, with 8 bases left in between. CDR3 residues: CASSDFRDNYGYTF. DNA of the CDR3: TGTGCCAGCAGTGACTTCCGGGACAACTATGGCTACACCTTC.

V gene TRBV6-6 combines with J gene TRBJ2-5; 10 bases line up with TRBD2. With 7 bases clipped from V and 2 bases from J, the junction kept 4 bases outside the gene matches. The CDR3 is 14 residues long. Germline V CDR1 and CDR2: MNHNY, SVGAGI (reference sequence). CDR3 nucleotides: TGTGCCAGCACTGGGACTAGCGCTCAAGAGACCCAGTACTTC. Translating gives CASTGTSAQETQYF.

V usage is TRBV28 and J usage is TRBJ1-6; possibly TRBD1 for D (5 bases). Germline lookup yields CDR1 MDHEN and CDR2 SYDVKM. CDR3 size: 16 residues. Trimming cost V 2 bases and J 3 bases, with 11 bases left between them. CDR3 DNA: TGTGCCAGCAGTTTACCGGGACTTAGCTATAATTCACCCCTCCACTTT. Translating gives CASSLPGLSYNSPLHF.

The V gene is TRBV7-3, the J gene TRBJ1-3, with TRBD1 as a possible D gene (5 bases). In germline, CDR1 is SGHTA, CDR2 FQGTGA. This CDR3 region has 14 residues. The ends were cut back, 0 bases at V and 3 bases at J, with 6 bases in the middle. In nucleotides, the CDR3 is TGTGCCAGCAGCTTAACGGGGGTTGGAAACACCATATATTTT. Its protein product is CASSLTGVGNTIYF. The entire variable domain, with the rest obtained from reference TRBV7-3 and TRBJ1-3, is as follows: GAGVSQTPSNKVTEKGKYVELRCDPISGHTALYWYRQSLGQGPEFLIYFQGTGAADDSGLPNDRFFAVRPEGSVSTLKIQRTERGDSAVYLCASSLTGVGNTIYFGEGSWLTVV.